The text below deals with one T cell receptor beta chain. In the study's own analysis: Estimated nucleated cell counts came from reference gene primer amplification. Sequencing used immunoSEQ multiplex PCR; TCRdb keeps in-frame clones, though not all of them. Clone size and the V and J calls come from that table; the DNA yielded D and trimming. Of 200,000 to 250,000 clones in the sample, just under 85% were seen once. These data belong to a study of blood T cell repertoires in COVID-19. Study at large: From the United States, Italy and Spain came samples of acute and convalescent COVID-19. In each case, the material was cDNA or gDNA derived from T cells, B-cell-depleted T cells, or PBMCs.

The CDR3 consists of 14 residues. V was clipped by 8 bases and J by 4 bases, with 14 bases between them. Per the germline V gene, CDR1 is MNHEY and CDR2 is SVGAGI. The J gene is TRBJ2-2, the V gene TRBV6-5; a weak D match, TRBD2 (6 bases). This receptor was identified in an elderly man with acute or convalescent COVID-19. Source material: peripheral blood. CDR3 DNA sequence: TGTGCCAGCGCTCCGGGACTTATCACCGGGGAGCTGTTTTTT. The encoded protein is CASAPGLITGELFF.